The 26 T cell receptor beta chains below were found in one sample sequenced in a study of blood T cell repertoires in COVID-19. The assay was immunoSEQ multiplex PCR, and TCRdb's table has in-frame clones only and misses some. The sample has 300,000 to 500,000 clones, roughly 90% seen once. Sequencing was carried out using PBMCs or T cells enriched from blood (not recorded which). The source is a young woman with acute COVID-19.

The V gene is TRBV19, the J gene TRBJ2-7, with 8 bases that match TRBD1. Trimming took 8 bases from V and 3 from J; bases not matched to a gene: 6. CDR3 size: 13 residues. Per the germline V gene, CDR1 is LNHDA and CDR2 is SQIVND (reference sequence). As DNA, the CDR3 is TGTGCCAGTCCAGGGGGCCAGCTCTACGAGCAGTACTTC. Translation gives CASPGGQLYEQYF.

The CDR3 spells CASSVTGVNQPQHF. The CDR3 DNA reads as TGTGCCAGCAGCGTTACAGGGGTGAATCAGCCCCAGCATTTT. The genes are TRBV7-8 and TRBJ1-5, with 7 positions matching TRBD1. Germline CDR1 is SGHVS and CDR2 is FQNEAQ. This CDR3 contains 14 residues. V lost 5 bases to trimming and J lost 4 bases; unmatched junction nucleotides: 5. Looking up the rest from reference TRBV7-8 and TRBJ1-5 gives the full variable domain: GAGVSQSPRYKVAKRGQDVALRCDPISGHVSLFWYQQALGQGPEFLTYFQNEAQLDKSGLPSDRFFAERPEGSVSTLKIQRTQQEDSAVYLCASSVTGVNQPQHFGDGTRLSIL.

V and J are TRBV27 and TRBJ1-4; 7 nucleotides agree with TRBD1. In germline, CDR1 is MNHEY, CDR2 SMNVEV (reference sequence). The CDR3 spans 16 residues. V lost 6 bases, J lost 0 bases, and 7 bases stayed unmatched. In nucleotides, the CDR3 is TGTGCCAGCAGGCCGGACAGGCAGCCAACTAATGAAAAACTGTTTTTT. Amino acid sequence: CASRPDRQPTNEKLFF.

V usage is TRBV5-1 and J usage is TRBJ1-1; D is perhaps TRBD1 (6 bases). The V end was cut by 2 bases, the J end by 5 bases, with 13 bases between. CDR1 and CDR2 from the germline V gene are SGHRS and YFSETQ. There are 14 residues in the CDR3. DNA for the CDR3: TGCGCCAGCAGCTTTCGGGCAGGGGTTACTGAAGCTTTCTTT. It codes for CASSFRAGVTEAFF.

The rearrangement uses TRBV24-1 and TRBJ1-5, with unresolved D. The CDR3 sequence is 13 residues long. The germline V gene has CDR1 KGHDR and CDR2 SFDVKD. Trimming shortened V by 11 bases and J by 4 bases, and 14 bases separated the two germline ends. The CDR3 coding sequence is TGTGCCATCTCTGGCAGACTAAATCAGCCCCAGCATTTT. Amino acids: CAISGRLNQPQHF.

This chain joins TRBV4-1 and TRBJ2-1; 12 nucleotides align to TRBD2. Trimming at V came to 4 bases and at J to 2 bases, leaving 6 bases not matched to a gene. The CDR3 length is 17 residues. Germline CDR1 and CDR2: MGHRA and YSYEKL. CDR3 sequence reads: CASSLRTSGETYNEQFF. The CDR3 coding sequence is TGCGCCAGCAGCCTCCGGACTAGCGGGGAAACCTACAATGAGCAGTTCTTC.

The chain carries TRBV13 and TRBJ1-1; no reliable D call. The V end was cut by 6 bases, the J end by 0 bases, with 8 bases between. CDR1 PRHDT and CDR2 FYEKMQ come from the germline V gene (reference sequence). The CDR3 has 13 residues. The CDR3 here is CASRRAVNTEAFF. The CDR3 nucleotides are TGTGCCAGCAGGCGGGCGGTGAACACTGAAGCTTTCTTT.

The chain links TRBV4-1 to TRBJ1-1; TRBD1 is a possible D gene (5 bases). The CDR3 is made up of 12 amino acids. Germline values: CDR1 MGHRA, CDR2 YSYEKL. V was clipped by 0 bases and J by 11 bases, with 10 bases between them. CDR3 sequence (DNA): TGCGCCAGCAGCCAAGACGGCAGGGCGGCTTTCTTT. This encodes CASSQDGRAAFF.

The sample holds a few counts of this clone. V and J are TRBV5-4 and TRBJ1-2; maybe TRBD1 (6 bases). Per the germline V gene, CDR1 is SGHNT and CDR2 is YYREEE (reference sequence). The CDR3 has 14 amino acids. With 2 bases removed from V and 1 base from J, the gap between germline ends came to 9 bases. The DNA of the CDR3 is TGTGCCAGCAGCTTACAGGGCCTTAACTATGGCTACACCTTC. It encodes CASSLQGLNYGYTF.

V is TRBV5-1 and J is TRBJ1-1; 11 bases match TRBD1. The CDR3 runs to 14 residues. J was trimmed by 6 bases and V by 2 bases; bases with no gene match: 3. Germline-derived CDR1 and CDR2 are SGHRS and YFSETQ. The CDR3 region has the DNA TGCGCCAGCAGCTTCGGACAGGGGGCCTCTGAAGCTTTCTTT. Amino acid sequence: CASSFGQGASEAFF.

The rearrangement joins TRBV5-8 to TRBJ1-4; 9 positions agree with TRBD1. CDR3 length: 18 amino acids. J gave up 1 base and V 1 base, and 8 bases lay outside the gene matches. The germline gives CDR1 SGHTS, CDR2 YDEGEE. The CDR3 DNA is TGTGCCAGCAGCTTGCCGGGACAGGGACGACAAACTAATGAAAAACTGTTTTTT. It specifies CASSLPGQGRQTNEKLFF.

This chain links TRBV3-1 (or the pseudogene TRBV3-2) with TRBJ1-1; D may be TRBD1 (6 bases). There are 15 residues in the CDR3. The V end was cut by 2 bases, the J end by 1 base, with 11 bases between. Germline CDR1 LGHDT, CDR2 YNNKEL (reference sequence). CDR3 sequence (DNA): TGTGCCAGCAGCCAATCTCCGACAGGGAACACTGAAGCTTTCTTT. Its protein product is CASSQSPTGNTEAFF.

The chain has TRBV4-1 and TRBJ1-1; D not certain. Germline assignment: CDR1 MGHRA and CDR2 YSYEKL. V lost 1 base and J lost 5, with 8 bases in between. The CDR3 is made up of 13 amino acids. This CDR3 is CASSQVTGTEAFF. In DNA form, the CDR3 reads TGCGCCAGCAGCCAAGTCACCGGGACTGAAGCTTTCTTT.

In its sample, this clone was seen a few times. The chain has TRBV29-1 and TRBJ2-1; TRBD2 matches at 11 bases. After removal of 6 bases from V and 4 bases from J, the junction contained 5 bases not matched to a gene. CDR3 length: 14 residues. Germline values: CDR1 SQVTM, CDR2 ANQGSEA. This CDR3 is CSVLSGGGYNEQFF. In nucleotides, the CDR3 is TGCAGCGTCCTTAGCGGGGGGGGTTACAATGAGCAGTTCTTC.

This chain's CDR3 is CASSPVGGQETQYF. The DNA of the CDR3 is TGTGCCAGCAGCCCGGTAGGGGGCCAGGAGACCCAGTACTTC. The chain carries TRBV5-5 and TRBJ2-5, with 7 bases matching TRBD1. V lost 4 bases to trimming and J lost 5 bases; unmatched junction nucleotides: 8. The CDR3 sequence is 14 residues long. Per the germline V gene, CDR1 is SGHKS and CDR2 is YYEKEE (reference sequence).

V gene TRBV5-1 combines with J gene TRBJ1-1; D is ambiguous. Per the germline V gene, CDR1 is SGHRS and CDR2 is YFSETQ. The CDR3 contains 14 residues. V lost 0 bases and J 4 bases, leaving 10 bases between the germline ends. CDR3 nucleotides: TGCGCCAGCAGCTTGGCCGCAGGCGTCACTGAAGCTTTCTTT. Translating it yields CASSLAAGVTEAFF.

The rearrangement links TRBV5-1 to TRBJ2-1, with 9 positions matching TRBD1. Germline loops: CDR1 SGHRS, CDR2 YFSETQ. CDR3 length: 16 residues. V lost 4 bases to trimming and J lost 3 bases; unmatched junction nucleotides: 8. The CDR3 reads CASSTTGQGVYNEQFF. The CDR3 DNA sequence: TGCGCCAGCAGCACCACGGGACAGGGAGTCTACAATGAGCAGTTCTTC.

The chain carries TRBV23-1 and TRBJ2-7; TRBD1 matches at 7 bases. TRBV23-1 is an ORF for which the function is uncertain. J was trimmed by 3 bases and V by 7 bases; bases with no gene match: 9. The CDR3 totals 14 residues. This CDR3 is CASTLRGQHYEQYF. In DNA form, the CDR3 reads TGCGCCAGCACTCTAAGGGGGCAGCACTACGAGCAGTACTTC.

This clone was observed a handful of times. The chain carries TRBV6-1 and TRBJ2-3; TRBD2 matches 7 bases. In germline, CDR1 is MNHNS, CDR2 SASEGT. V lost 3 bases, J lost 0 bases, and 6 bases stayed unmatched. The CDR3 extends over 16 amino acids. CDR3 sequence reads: CASSEGGKTSTDTQYF. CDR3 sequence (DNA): TGTGCCAGCAGTGAGGGGGGGAAGACTAGCACAGATACGCAGTATTTT.

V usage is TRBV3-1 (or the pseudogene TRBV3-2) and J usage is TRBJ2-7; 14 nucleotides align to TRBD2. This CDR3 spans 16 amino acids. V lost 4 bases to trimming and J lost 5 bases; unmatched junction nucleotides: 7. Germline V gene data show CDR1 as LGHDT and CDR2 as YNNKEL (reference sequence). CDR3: CASSPGLAGEFDEQYF. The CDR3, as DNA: TGTGCCAGCAGCCCGGGACTAGCGGGGGAGTTTGACGAGCAGTACTTC.

CDR3 DNA sequence: TGTGCCACCAGTGATACTATTACAGATACGCAGTATTTT. Protein sequence: CATSDTITDTQYF. The V and J genes are TRBV24-1 and TRBJ2-3; D is ambiguous. This CDR3 is 13 amino acids long. V lost 3 bases, J lost 3 bases, and 6 bases lay in between. Germline CDR1 KGHDR, CDR2 SFDVKD.

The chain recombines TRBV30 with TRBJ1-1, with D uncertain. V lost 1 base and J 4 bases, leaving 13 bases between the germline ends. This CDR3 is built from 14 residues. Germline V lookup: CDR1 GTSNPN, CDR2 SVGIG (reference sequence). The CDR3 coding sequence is TGTGCCTGGAGTGCGGTCAGAGAGGGCACTGAAGCTTTCTTT. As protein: CAWSAVREGTEAFF.

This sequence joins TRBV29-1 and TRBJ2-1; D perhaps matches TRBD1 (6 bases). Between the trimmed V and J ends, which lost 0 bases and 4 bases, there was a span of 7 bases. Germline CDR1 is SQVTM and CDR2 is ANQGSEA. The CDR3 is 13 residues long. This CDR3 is CSVEEGGYNEQFF. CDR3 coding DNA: TGCAGCGTTGAAGAAGGGGGATACAATGAGCAGTTCTTC.

The CDR3 is CASSRGQGYGYTF. CDR3 nucleotide sequence: TGTGCCAGTAGTAGAGGACAGGGCTATGGCTACACCTTC. This chain uses TRBV19 with TRBJ1-2, with 8 bases identical to TRBD1. The J segment lost 4 bases and the V segment lost 4 bases, leaving 2 bases of the junction unmatched. This CDR3 spans 13 amino acids. Germline V gene sequence: CDR1 LNHDA, CDR2 SQIVND (reference sequence).

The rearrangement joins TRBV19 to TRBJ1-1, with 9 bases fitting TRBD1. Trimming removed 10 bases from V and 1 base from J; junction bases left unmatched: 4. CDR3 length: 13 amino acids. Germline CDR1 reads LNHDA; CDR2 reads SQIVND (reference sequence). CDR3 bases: TGTGCCATCAGGGACAGGGAGAACACTGAAGCTTTCTTT. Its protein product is CAIRDRENTEAFF.

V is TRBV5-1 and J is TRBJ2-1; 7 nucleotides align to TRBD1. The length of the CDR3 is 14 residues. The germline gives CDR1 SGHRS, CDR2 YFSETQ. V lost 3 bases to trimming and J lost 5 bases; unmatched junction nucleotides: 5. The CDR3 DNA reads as TGCGCCAGCAGCTCGCCGGGACAGCACAATGAGCAGTTCTTC. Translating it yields CASSSPGQHNEQFF.